This T cell receptor (beta chain) originates from a study of metastatic and nonmetastatic thyroid tumors. Study overall: The comparison covered peripheral blood and tumor or nodule tissue in malignant and benign thyroid patients.

This clone has at least ten counts. CDR3 length equals 14 residues. The V gene end was trimmed by 6 bases and the J gene end by 1 base; junction bases not matched to a gene: 7. Looked up from germline, CDR1 is SQVTM and CDR2 is ANQGSEA. TCRdb reanalyzed the PCR reads via MiXCR. This sample has some 31,000 clones, with about 15% found just once. No patient received treatment before thyroid surgery. This sequence was found in a female donor with papillary thyroid cancer or a benign thyroid nodule (not recorded which). Some clones in this sample may be carry-over from other donors' samples. The rearrangement joins TRBV29-1 to TRBJ2-5, with 8 bases identical to TRBD1. The sequencing input was blood. CDR3 loop: CSVPDRVAQETQYF. Here the CDR3 DNA reads TGCAGCGTCCCGGACAGGGTAGCCCAAGAGACCCAGTACTTC.